The rows below give T cell receptor beta chains drawn from one sample of a study of cytomegalovirus exposure and HLA in healthy donors. Sequencing used immunoSEQ multiplex PCR; TCRdb keeps in-frame clones, though not all of them. The sample has around 55,000 clones, 55% to 85% seen once. The sequenced sample consisted of PBMCs. Receptors were obtained from a middle-aged man in good health and CMV-seropositive. CDR3s include the opening cysteine and the closing phenylalanine or tryptophan. D genes are given only for firm matches. Not every row has a clone size; where given, it reads once, few, many or a size class.

CDR3nt: TGTGCCAGCAGCTGGAGCGGGGGAGCCTACGAGCAGTACTTC
CDR3aa: CASSWSGGAYEQYF
v_gene: TRBV11-2
d_gene: TRBD2
j_gene: TRBJ2-7
abundance: medium-sized

CDR3nt: TGTGCCAGCAGCGGGGACTTAAATGGCTACGAGCAGTACTTC
CDR3aa: CASSGDLNGYEQYF
v_gene: TRBV7-2
d_gene: NA
j_gene: TRBJ2-7
abundance: NA

CDR3nt: TGTGCCAGCAGCTTAGATGGAGTCGGGGGAAGGGACGAAGCTTTCTTT
CDR3aa: CASSLDGVGGRDEAFF
v_gene: TRBV11-3
d_gene: NA
j_gene: TRBJ1-1
abundance: few

CDR3nt: TGCGCCAGCAGCCCAGAGACAGGGGTACCTTCACCCCTCCACTTT
CDR3aa: CASSPETGVPSPLHF
v_gene: TRBV5-1
d_gene: TRBD1
j_gene: TRBJ1-6
abundance: NA

CDR3nt: TGTGCCAGTAATGGGGGGAGAGAAGATACGCAGTATTTT
CDR3aa: CASNGGREDTQYF
v_gene: TRBV19
d_gene: NA
j_gene: TRBJ2-3
abundance: few

CDR3nt: TGTGCCAGCAGCTTAACCGGAACTAGCGGGGGCCACGGCACAGATACGCAGTATTTT
CDR3aa: CASSLTGTSGGHGTDTQYF
v_gene: TRBV7-3
d_gene: TRBD2
j_gene: TRBJ2-3
abundance: NA

CDR3nt: TGTGCCAGCAGCACGGAGTCTAGCACAGATACGCAGTATTTT
CDR3aa: CASSTESSTDTQYF
v_gene: TRBV7-3
d_gene: NA
j_gene: TRBJ2-3
abundance: NA

CDR3nt: TGCGCCAGCAGCTTTGACAGGGCTACATATGGCTACACCTTC
CDR3aa: CASSFDRATYGYTF
v_gene: TRBV5-1
d_gene: TRBD1
j_gene: TRBJ1-2
abundance: NA

CDR3nt: TGTGCCTGGAGTAAACAGGGGAATCAGCCCCAGCATTTT
CDR3aa: CAWSKQGNQPQHF
v_gene: TRBV30
d_gene: TRBD1
j_gene: TRBJ1-5
abundance: NA

CDR3nt: TGTGCCAGCAGCCAAGATCTGAGCGGGGGGGCTTCTAGCACAGATACGCAGTATTTT
CDR3aa: CASSQDLSGGASSTDTQYF
v_gene: TRBV4-2
d_gene: TRBD2
j_gene: TRBJ2-3
abundance: NA

CDR3nt: TGTGCCAGCAGTGAAGGGGGCCCCGAGACCCAGTACTTC
CDR3aa: CASSEGGPETQYF
v_gene: TRBV2
d_gene: NA
j_gene: TRBJ2-5
abundance: NA

CDR3nt: TGTGCCAGCAGCTTTACAGGGGGCAGTGGCTACACCTTC
CDR3aa: CASSFTGGSGYTF
v_gene: TRBV7-2
d_gene: TRBD1
j_gene: TRBJ1-2
abundance: NA

CDR3nt: TGTGCCAGCAGTGAATTGACAGGGATGGGCCAAGAGACCCAGTACTTC
CDR3aa: CASSELTGMGQETQYF
v_gene: TRBV6-1
d_gene: TRBD1
j_gene: TRBJ2-5
abundance: NA

CDR3nt: TGCGCCAGCAGCCAAATAATACGGACAGGGAGTCAGCCCCAGCATTTT
CDR3aa: CASSQIIRTGSQPQHF
v_gene: TRBV4-1
d_gene: TRBD1
j_gene: TRBJ1-5
abundance: few

CDR3nt: TGCGCCAGCAGCGGACTAGCGTATGAGACCCAGTACTTC
CDR3aa: CASSGLAYETQYF
v_gene: TRBV4-1
d_gene: TRBD2
j_gene: TRBJ2-5
abundance: NA

CDR3nt: TGTGCCAGCAGACCTCTACAGGGGGCCGGAGAAAAACTGTTTTTT
CDR3aa: CASRPLQGAGEKLFF
v_gene: TRBV6-6
d_gene: TRBD1
j_gene: TRBJ1-4
abundance: few

CDR3nt: TGTGCCAGCACCCTCTTAGCCATGGAATCTTATGGCTACACCTTC
CDR3aa: CASTLLAMESYGYTF
v_gene: TRBV6-1
d_gene: NA
j_gene: TRBJ1-2
abundance: NA

CDR3nt: TGTGCCAGCAGCTCCCTCCGGGACAGGGACCACGAGCAGTACTTC
CDR3aa: CASSSLRDRDHEQYF
v_gene: TRBV5-4
d_gene: TRBD1
j_gene: TRBJ2-7
abundance: NA

CDR3nt: TGTGCCAGCAGACAGGGGGGTCAAGGTCAGCCCCAGCATTTT
CDR3aa: CASRQGGQGQPQHF
v_gene: TRBV6-1
d_gene: TRBD1
j_gene: TRBJ1-5
abundance: NA

CDR3nt: TGTGCCTGGAGCCCGGGACAGGGGATCACCTACGAGCAGTACTTC
CDR3aa: CAWSPGQGITYEQYF
v_gene: TRBV30
d_gene: TRBD1
j_gene: TRBJ2-7
abundance: NA

CDR3nt: TGCAGCGTTGAAACTATTAGCTCCTACAATGAGCAGTTCTTC
CDR3aa: CSVETISSYNEQFF
v_gene: TRBV29-1
d_gene: NA
j_gene: TRBJ2-1
abundance: NA

CDR3nt: TGTGCCAGCAGCTCTCAGACTAGCGGGGGGGACAATGAGCAGTTCTTC
CDR3aa: CASSSQTSGGDNEQFF
v_gene: TRBV7-6
d_gene: TRBD2
j_gene: TRBJ2-1
abundance: NA

CDR3nt: TGTGCCAGCAGCCCAGGGGGAGTGAACACCGGGGAGCTGTTTTTT
CDR3aa: CASSPGGVNTGELFF
v_gene: TRBV7-9
d_gene: TRBD1
j_gene: TRBJ2-2
abundance: NA

CDR3nt: TGCGCCAGCAGTCCCCCCAGGGAACCCCTCCACTTT
CDR3aa: CASSPPREPLHF
v_gene: TRBV10-2
d_gene: NA
j_gene: TRBJ1-6
abundance: few

CDR3nt: TGTGCCAGCAAGGCCTTGAGGGAGAACACTGAAGCTTTCTTT
CDR3aa: CASKALRENTEAFF
v_gene: TRBV27
d_gene: NA
j_gene: TRBJ1-1
abundance: NA

CDR3nt: TGTGCCAGCAGCCCGCGGGTGTTGAATCAGCCCCAGCATTTT
CDR3aa: CASSPRVLNQPQHF
v_gene: TRBV5-5
d_gene: NA
j_gene: TRBJ1-5
abundance: NA

CDR3nt: TGTGCCAGCAGTCCTCTACAGGGTGGGGCGAACGAGCAGTACTTC
CDR3aa: CASSPLQGGANEQYF
v_gene: TRBV6-5
d_gene: NA
j_gene: TRBJ2-7
abundance: NA

CDR3nt: TGCGCCCGGGTAGGACAGCCCTACGAGCAGTACTTC
CDR3aa: CARVGQPYEQYF
v_gene: TRBV27
d_gene: NA
j_gene: TRBJ2-7
abundance: NA

CDR3nt: TGTGCCAGCAGTGAGGGCAGGGCGCTGGGCTACACCTTC
CDR3aa: CASSEGRALGYTF
v_gene: TRBV2
d_gene: NA
j_gene: TRBJ1-2
abundance: few

CDR3nt: TGTGCCACCAGCGGACAGGACAAGGCCCCTAGGACCTTC
CDR3aa: CATSGQDKAPRTF
v_gene: TRBV15
d_gene: TRBD1
j_gene: TRBJ1-2
abundance: NA

CDR3nt: TGCGCCAGCAGCCTGGGTGCGACAGGGGAGTACGAGCAGTACTTC
CDR3aa: CASSLGATGEYEQYF
v_gene: TRBV4-1
d_gene: TRBD1
j_gene: TRBJ2-7
abundance: once

CDR3nt: TGCAGCGTTGGCCCCACGGGTACCCGGGGTGAAAAACTGTTTTTT
CDR3aa: CSVGPTGTRGEKLFF
v_gene: TRBV29-1
d_gene: NA
j_gene: TRBJ1-4
abundance: NA

CDR3nt: TGTGCCAGCAGCTTCGAGCCGACCTACGAGCAGTACTTC
CDR3aa: CASSFEPTYEQYF
v_gene: TRBV7-2
d_gene: NA
j_gene: TRBJ2-7
abundance: few

CDR3nt: TGTGCCAGCAGCTTAAATGGGGGACAGGGCTACGAGCAGTACTTC
CDR3aa: CASSLNGGQGYEQYF
v_gene: TRBV7-3
d_gene: TRBD1
j_gene: TRBJ2-7
abundance: few

CDR3nt: TGCGCCAGCAGCTTGCCGGCTCGGGAGGGCTACACCTTC
CDR3aa: CASSLPAREGYTF
v_gene: TRBV5-1
d_gene: NA
j_gene: TRBJ1-2
abundance: once

CDR3nt: TGTGCCAGCAGCTCCCGACGAAGAGGGTTCACTGAAGCTTTCTTT
CDR3aa: CASSSRRRGFTEAFF
v_gene: TRBV5-6
d_gene: NA
j_gene: TRBJ1-1
abundance: NA

CDR3nt: TGTGCCTGGGGGTTAGGGGCGGGGGTCGAGACCCAGTACTTC
CDR3aa: CAWGLGAGVETQYF
v_gene: TRBV30
d_gene: TRBD2
j_gene: TRBJ2-5
abundance: few

CDR3nt: TGTGCCAGCAGCGGGACAGGGGGGGCAGGGGATACGCAGTATTTT
CDR3aa: CASSGTGGAGDTQYF
v_gene: TRBV9
d_gene: TRBD1
j_gene: TRBJ2-3
abundance: NA

CDR3nt: TGCGCCAGCAGCTTGTGGGACAGGGGGTCTGCTGAAGCTTTCTTT
CDR3aa: CASSLWDRGSAEAFF
v_gene: TRBV5-1
d_gene: TRBD1
j_gene: TRBJ1-1
abundance: few

CDR3nt: TGTGCCAGCAGCACTAGCCCGGGGGGGAACTCCGAAGCTTTCTTT
CDR3aa: CASSTSPGGNSEAFF
v_gene: TRBV11-2
d_gene: NA
j_gene: TRBJ1-1
abundance: NA

CDR3nt: TGTGCTAGTGGTTTGGGCACAGGGTATGGCTACACCTTC
CDR3aa: CASGLGTGYGYTF
v_gene: TRBV12-5
d_gene: NA
j_gene: TRBJ1-2
abundance: once

CDR3nt: TGCGCCAGCAGCTTGGGGCAGGGGTTGGAAGCTTTCTTT
CDR3aa: CASSLGQGLEAFF
v_gene: TRBV5-1
d_gene: NA
j_gene: TRBJ1-1
abundance: once

CDR3nt: TGTGCCAGCAGCTTAACGGGAACAGATACGCAGTATTTT
CDR3aa: CASSLTGTDTQYF
v_gene: TRBV7-9
d_gene: NA
j_gene: TRBJ2-3
abundance: many

CDR3nt: TGTGCCAGCAGCCAGCAGGGTGGGACTGAAGCTTTCTTT
CDR3aa: CASSQQGGTEAFF
v_gene: TRBV14
d_gene: NA
j_gene: TRBJ1-1
abundance: NA

CDR3nt: TGTGCCAGCACCGGGACAGGGGTGTATGGCTACACCTTC
CDR3aa: CASTGTGVYGYTF
v_gene: TRBV2
d_gene: TRBD1
j_gene: TRBJ1-2
abundance: NA

CDR3nt: TGTGCCAGCAGTGAACAGCCTAGCGGGGGGGCAGATACGCAGTATTTT
CDR3aa: CASSEQPSGGADTQYF
v_gene: TRBV6-1
d_gene: TRBD2
j_gene: TRBJ2-3
abundance: few

CDR3nt: TGTGCCAGTAGTATGGAATCCAGGGGGGGCAATCAGCCCCAGCATTTT
CDR3aa: CASSMESRGGNQPQHF
v_gene: TRBV19
d_gene: TRBD1
j_gene: TRBJ1-5
abundance: NA